This T cell receptor (beta chain) derives from a study of blood T cells in healthy people across ages. Only a few counts were recorded for this clonotype. V lost 4 bases to trimming and J lost 6 bases, with 23 bases between them. Per the germline V gene, CDR1 is DFQATT and CDR2 is SNEGSKA (reference sequence). The CDR3 is made up of 16 amino acids. Isolated PBMCs totaled at least 7 million in each sample. The second PCR ran about 6 to 11 cycles with a sample-barcoded 5' primer and J-beta primers. A single record per CDR3 protein comes from TCRdb applying MiXCR to the 5' RACE reads. The sample shows fewer than 1,000,000 distinct CDR3 sequences, roughly 44% of them seen only once.

The chain uses TRBV20-1 and TRBJ2-3; D unresolved. The material sequenced was blood. The source of this sequence is a man aged 60-69 years in good health. The CDR3 DNA reads as TGCAGTGCTACTAGTCGGCGTCAGTTGGTTGTTGATACGCAGTATTTT. The encoded protein is CSATSRRQLVVDTQYF.